This T cell receptor (beta chain) was identified during a study of T cells of healthy individuals. One entry per CDR3 protein, called by TCRdb with MiXCR from the 5' RACE reads. The sample holds 41,000 or so distinct CDR3 sequences, around 4.5% seen once. The ends lost 6 bases at V and 4 bases at J; junction bases unmatched: 4. Germline V gives CDR1 MNHEY, CDR2 SVGEGT. This CDR3 has 13 amino acids. This clonotype has ten or more counts. The rearrangement links TRBV6-2 or TRBV6-3 to TRBJ1-1; 8 positions agree with TRBD1. This clonotype was obtained from a human donor in good health. CDR3: CASRDTGGTEAFF. CDR3 coding DNA: TGTGCCAGCAGAGACACAGGGGGCACTGAAGCTTTCTTT.